This T cell receptor (beta chain) is drawn from a study of shared clonotypes between healthy human individuals. In regard to this clone: Antigen: not known. Within the sample, other DNA sequences also encode this same CDR3.

Naivety among CD8 cells was defined by CD45RO negativity and positive CCR7 selection, thereby excluding terminally differentiated effector memory CD45RA+ cells. Free of recent acute infections or vaccinations, the donors were healthy HIV-negative adults. CDR3 length: 13 amino acids. Germline V gives CDR1 MNHNS, CDR2 SASEGT. V shed 4 bases and J shed 6 bases, with 9 bases lying between them. The method was immunoSEQ multiplex PCR; TCRdb's version includes in-frame clones alone and lacks a portion of them. The repertoire holds more than 2 million clones, with approximately 95% as singletons. General study points: About 5% of naive CD4 clonotypes were common to four donors.

Sequences were obtained from naive CD8+ T cells sorted from blood. This receptor was obtained from a man between 18 and 29 years old in good health. The rearrangement joins TRBV6-1 to TRBJ2-2, with unresolved D. In nucleotides, the CDR3 is TGTGCCAGCAGTGTATTAGGTGCCGGGGAGCTGTTTTTT. It yields the protein CASSVLGAGELFF.